This is a list of T cell receptor beta chains from one sample in a study of blood T cell repertoires in COVID-19. Assay: immunoSEQ multiplex PCR; the TCRdb copy retains only in-frame clones and omits some. In the table there are approximately 170,000 clones, 84% of which are singletons. The sequenced material came from peripheral blood. These receptors originate from a man aged 65 to 85 with active or convalescent COVID-19. Each CDR3 is given with its conserved first and last residue.

V: TRBV6-5; J: TRBJ2-1; CDR3: CASSSGGLRANEQFF
V: TRBV7-9; J: TRBJ2-7; CDR3: CASSSHGGRAAGTYEQYF
V: TRBV4-3; J: TRBJ2-1; CDR3: CASSQEYSQGREQFF
V: TRBV6-4; J: TRBJ1-6; CDR3: CASREDRAGNSPLHF
V: TRBV7-2; J: TRBJ2-2; CDR3: CASSRISGRGTGELFF
V: TRBV24-1; J: TRBJ2-5; CDR3: CATSESAAQETQYF
V: TRBV3-1/TRBV3-2; J: TRBJ2-7; CDR3: CASSPRPASSYEQYF
V: TRBV7-2; J: TRBJ1-2; CDR3: CASSLEGRHGYTF
V: TRBV11-2; J: TRBJ2-3; CDR3: CASLRREDTQYF
V: TRBV19; J: TRBJ1-1; CDR3: CASSPPGLKVNTEAFF
V: TRBV6-5; J: TRBJ1-1; CDR3: CASSSQGDTEAFF
V: TRBV18; J: TRBJ1-3; CDR3: CASLRGPGNTIYF
V: TRBV18; J: TRBJ2-2; CDR3: CASSPADRGMVGNTGELFF
V: TRBV5-1; J: TRBJ2-2; CDR3: CASSPTSGVNTGELFF
V: TRBV27; J: TRBJ1-1; CDR3: CASGWRAAWNTEAFF
V: TRBV28; J: TRBJ1-1; CDR3: CASTETVNTEAFF
V: TRBV3-1/TRBV3-2; J: TRBJ2-1; CDR3: CASVGQTNTHEQFF
V: TRBV27; J: TRBJ1-1; CDR3: CASSPLLMNTEAFF
V: TRBV19; J: TRBJ2-4; CDR3: CASSSRTGARLNIQYF
V: TRBV9; J: TRBJ1-2; CDR3: CASSVGQGFGGYTF
V: TRBV5-5; J: TRBJ2-2; CDR3: CASSLGSGVTGELFF
V: TRBV12-3/TRBV12-4; J: TRBJ2-5; CDR3: CASSWTVQETQYF
V: TRBV5-1; J: TRBJ2-7; CDR3: CASSSTAGTGTYEQYF
V: TRBV19; J: TRBJ1-1; CDR3: CASILRGLNTEAFF
V: TRBV29-1; J: TRBJ1-4; CDR3: CSAQDREGEKLFF